This TCR beta chain originates from a study of T-cell reconstitution after alpha-beta-depleted transplantation in children. V was shortened by 5 bases and J by 9 bases, with 14 bases between the two germline ends. The CDR3 spans 13 residues. This clonotype was counted only a few times. A TCRbeta library incorporating unique molecular identifiers was prepared. MiXCR was run by TCRdb on the PCR reads, yielding one entry per CDR3 protein. There are 350,000 to 500,000 distinct CDR3 sequences in the sample; around 46% occur only once, and 27% lies in the top ten. V gene TRBV12-3 or TRBV12-4 combines with J gene TRBJ2-1; perhaps TRBD2 as D (6 bases). The TCR sequence derives from a girl aged 2 to 9 with aplastic anemia, due to receive a stem cell transplant. The source material was PBMCs, sampled before TCRalphabeta/CD19-depleted stem cell transplant. CDR3 amino acids: CASSLRLGGEQFF. CDR3 DNA sequence: TGTGCCAGCAGTCTCCGACTAGGCGGTGAGCAGTTCTTC.